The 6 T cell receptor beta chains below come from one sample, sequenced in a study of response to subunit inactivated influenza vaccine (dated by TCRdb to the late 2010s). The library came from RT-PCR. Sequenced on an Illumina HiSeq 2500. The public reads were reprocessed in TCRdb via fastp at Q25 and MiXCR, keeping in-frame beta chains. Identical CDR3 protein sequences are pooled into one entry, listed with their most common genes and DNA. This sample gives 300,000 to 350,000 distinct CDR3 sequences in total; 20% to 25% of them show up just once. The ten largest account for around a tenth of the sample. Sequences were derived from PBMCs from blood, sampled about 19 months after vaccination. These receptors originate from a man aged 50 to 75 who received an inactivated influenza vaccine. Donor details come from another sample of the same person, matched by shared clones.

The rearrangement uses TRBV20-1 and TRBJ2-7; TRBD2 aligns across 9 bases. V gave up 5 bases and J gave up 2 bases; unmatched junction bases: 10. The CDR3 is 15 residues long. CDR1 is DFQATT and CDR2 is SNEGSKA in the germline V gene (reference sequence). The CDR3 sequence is CSAPRISGGTYEQYF. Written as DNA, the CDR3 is TGCAGTGCTCCACGAATTAGCGGGGGTACCTACGAGCAGTACTTC.

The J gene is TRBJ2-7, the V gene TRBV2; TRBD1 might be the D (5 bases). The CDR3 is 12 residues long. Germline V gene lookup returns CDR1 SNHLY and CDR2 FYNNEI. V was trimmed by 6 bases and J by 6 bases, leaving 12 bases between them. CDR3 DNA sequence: TGTGCCAGCAGACACAGGCTTTTCGAGCAGTACTTC. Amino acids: CASRHRLFEQYF.

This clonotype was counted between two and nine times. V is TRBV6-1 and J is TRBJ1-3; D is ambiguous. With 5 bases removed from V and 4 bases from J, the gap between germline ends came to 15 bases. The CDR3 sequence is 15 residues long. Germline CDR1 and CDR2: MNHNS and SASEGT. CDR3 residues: CASSPDRLAGNTIYF. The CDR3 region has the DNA TGTGCCAGCAGTCCAGACCGCCTGGCGGGAAACACCATATATTTT.

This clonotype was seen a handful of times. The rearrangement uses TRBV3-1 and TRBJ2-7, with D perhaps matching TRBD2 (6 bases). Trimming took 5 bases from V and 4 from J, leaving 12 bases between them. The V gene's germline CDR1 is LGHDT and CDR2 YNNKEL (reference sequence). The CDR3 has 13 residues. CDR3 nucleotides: TGTGCCAGCAGCGTCGGAGGGTCTTACGAGCAGTACTTC. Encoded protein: CASSVGGSYEQYF.

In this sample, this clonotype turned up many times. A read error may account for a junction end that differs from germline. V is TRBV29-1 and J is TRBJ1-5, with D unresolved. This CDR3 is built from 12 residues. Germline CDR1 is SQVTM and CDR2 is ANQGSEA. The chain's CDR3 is CSVKDSNQPQHF. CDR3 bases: TGCAGCGTTAAAGATAGCAATCAGCCCCAGCATTTT.

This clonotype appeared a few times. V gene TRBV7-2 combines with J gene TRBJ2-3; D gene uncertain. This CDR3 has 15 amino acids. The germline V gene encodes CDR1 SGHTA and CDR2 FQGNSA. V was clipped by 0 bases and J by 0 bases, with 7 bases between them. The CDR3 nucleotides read TGTGCCAGCAGCTTAGCAAGCTTTAGCACAGATACGCAGTATTTT. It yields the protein CASSLASFSTDTQYF. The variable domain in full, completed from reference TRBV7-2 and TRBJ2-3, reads GAGVSQSPSNKVTEKGKDVELRCDPISGHTALYWYRQSLGQGLEFLIYFQGNSAPDKSGLPSDRFSAERTGGSVSTLTIQRTQQEDSAVYLCASSLASFSTDTQYFGPGTRLTVL.